This TCR beta chain is from a study of response to subunit inactivated influenza vaccine. Findings and caveats of the study: Authors suggested that a seasonal influenza vaccination recruits few new T cells each time.

TCRdb called the RT-PCR reads again in MiXCR, with one record for every CDR3 protein. The table records around 470,000 distinct CDR3 sequences, under 8.5% of them present only once. The CDR3 covers 15 residues. The J segment lost 4 bases and the V segment lost 0 bases, leaving 7 bases of the junction unmatched. Germline CDR1 SGDLS, CDR2 YYNGEE. The table lists this clonotype with a few counts. What it recognizes is unknown. The sequence was obtained from a man aged 50-75 years who received an inactivated influenza vaccine. The specimen comprised PBMCs from blood, sampled around 25 months after vaccination. The chain couples TRBV9 to TRBJ2-7; 7 bases match TRBD1. The DNA for the CDR3 is TGTGCCAGCAGCGTAGGACAGGGTTTTGTTTACGAGCAGTACTTC. Translating gives CASSVGQGFVYEQYF.